This T cell receptor (beta chain) was found in a study of long-term antiretroviral therapy in people with HIV. Study-wide background: There is a gap of about a decade between the earliest samples and the later 2015 immediate-ART recommendation.

This clone appeared a single time. The target antigen is unknown. immunoSEQ v3.0 was run at survey level. Libraries were prepared by immunoSEQ multiplex PCR; TCRdb keeps only in-frame clonotypes and omits some of them. This table holds about 25,000 clones, more than 85% found once. Broader study findings: Clonotypes expanded prior to ART showed repertoire dominance at all sampled time points. Controls exceeded HIV repertoires in CDR3 length range. Increased diversity was seen after ART, yet it remained lower than in transplant donor controls.

Germline lookup yields CDR1 ENHRY and CDR2 SYGVKD. V was cut by 6 bases and J by 0 bases, with 11 bases left in between. This CDR3 has 14 residues. The chain links TRBV10-3 to TRBJ1-1; D is perhaps TRBD1 (6 bases). The clonotype was recovered from a woman aged 40 to 49 with HIV. This specimen consisted of unsorted PBMCs, obtained 7.6 years after starting antiretroviral therapy. CDR3 in DNA: TGTGCCATCAGCGGGGGGGCAATGAACACTGAAGCTTTCTTT. As protein: CAISGGAMNTEAFF.